Presented here are 24 T cell receptor beta chains from one specimen sequenced in a study of monozygotic twins with cystic fibrosis. The protocol was immunoSEQ multiplex PCR, while the TCRdb copy is restricted to in-frame clones and leaves out a portion. The sample has about 36,000 clones, over 75% seen once; the top ten hold roughly 1.5%. Sequenced material: blood. The receptor source for this set is a girl aged 2-9 years with cystic fibrosis.

This clone appeared a single time. The chain couples TRBV30 to TRBJ1-6; D unclear. Per the germline V gene, CDR1 is GTSNPN and CDR2 is SVGIG (reference sequence). Trimming shortened V by 6 bases and J by 5 bases, and 14 bases separated the two germline ends. The CDR3 is made up of 14 amino acids. The CDR3 spells CACPGVVDNSPLHF. The DNA of the CDR3 is TGTGCCTGTCCCGGTGTGGTCGATAATTCACCCCTCCACTTT.

The chain links TRBV30 to TRBJ1-1; D remains ambiguous. In germline, CDR1 is GTSNPN, CDR2 SVGIG (reference sequence). Trimming removed 5 bases from V and 2 bases from J, with 15 bases in between. The CDR3 has 14 amino acids. The CDR3 DNA reads as TGTGCCTGGGGCCCTACGGCACTTAACACTGAAGCTTTCTTT. Translated, it gives CAWGPTALNTEAFF.

The chain joins TRBV4-1 to TRBJ2-6; TRBD2 might be the D (5 bases). Germline CDR1 reads MGHRA; CDR2 reads YSYEKL. The CDR3 contains 16 residues. Trimming pared 2 bases from V and 2 bases from J, leaving 10 bases between. The CDR3 DNA is TGCGCCAGCAGCCAACTACGGACTGCTGGGGCCAACGTCCTGACTTTC. This translates into CASSQLRTAGANVLTF.

V and J are TRBV5-1 and TRBJ2-2; weak D call: TRBD1 (6 bases). Trimming took 4 bases from V and 6 from J, leaving 13 bases between them. The CDR3 consists of 14 residues. The germline V gene encodes CDR1 SGHRS and CDR2 YFSETQ. This CDR3 is CASSATQGPGELFF. Here the CDR3 DNA reads TGCGCCAGCAGCGCGACGCAGGGGCCCGGGGAGCTGTTTTTT.

The genes are TRBV7-8 and TRBJ2-7; 8 nucleotides agree with TRBD2. The V gene end was trimmed by 5 bases and the J gene end by 1 base; junction bases not matched to a gene: 13. This CDR3 comprises 17 residues. The germline V gene has CDR1 SGHVS and CDR2 FQNEAQ. CDR3 sequence (DNA): TGTGCCAGCAGCGTGGTTTCCGGGAGGGGAAATTCCTACGAGCAGTACTTC. Its protein product is CASSVVSGRGNSYEQYF.

J is TRBJ2-5 and V is TRBV6-5, with unresolved D. With 0 bases removed from V and 3 bases from J, the gap between germline ends came to 14 bases. The CDR3 is made up of 16 amino acids. Germline lookup yields CDR1 MNHEY and CDR2 SVGAGI. CDR3 sequence: CASSYSEVARKETQYF. CDR3 DNA: TGTGCCAGCAGTTACTCGGAAGTGGCTCGAAAAGAGACCCAGTACTTC.

The CDR3 DNA is TGTGCCAGCAGCTTACAACAGGGGGTCCTTTACGGGGCGGCAAATGAAGCTTTCTTT. This sequence encodes CASSLQQGVLYGAANEAFF. V and J are TRBV11-2 and TRBJ1-1, with 8 positions matching TRBD1. V was pared by 2 bases and J by 7 bases, with 21 bases of the junction left unmatched. Germline CDR1 is SGHAT and CDR2 is FQNNGV. The CDR3 runs to 19 residues. Variable domain in full (rest from reference TRBV11-2 and TRBJ1-1): EAGVAQSPRYKIIEKRQSVAFWCNPISGHATLYWYQQILGQGPKLLIQFQNNGVVDDSQLPKDRFSAERLKGVDSTLKIQPAKLEDSAVYLCASSLQQGVLYGAANEAFFGQGTRLTVV.

In its sample, this clone was seen a few times. This chain links TRBV2 with TRBJ1-2; weak D call: TRBD1 (5 bases). Per germline, CDR1 SNHLY and CDR2 FYNNEI. V lost 5 bases to trimming and J lost 6 bases, with 16 bases between them. The CDR3 is 14 amino acids. CDR3 region: CASSQKAQGDGYTF. The DNA for the CDR3 is TGTGCCAGCAGTCAAAAGGCGCAGGGTGATGGCTACACCTTC.

V is TRBV5-4 and J is TRBJ2-1; 8 bases line up with TRBD2. The CDR3 runs to 15 residues. CDR1 SGHNT and CDR2 YYREEE come from the germline V gene (reference sequence). Losses at the gene ends were 0 bases for V and 4 bases for J; bases not matched to a gene: 3. The CDR3 DNA reads TGTGCCAGCAGCTTGGGAGCGGGGGTTTACAATGAGCAGTTCTTC. Protein sequence: CASSLGAGVYNEQFF.

This clone was detected once. The genes are TRBV10-3 and TRBJ1-1; D is uncertain. CDR1 ENHRY and CDR2 SYGVKD come from the germline V gene. CDR3 length: 11 residues. Trimming left V 10 bases short and J 1 base short, with 7 bases between. CDR3 in DNA: TGTGCCACCTCCCCGAACACTGAAGCTTTCTTT. Translating gives CATSPNTEAFF.

The gene calls are TRBV4-3 and TRBJ2-2; 12 bases line up with TRBD2. From germline, CDR1 is LGHNA and CDR2 YSLEER. This CDR3 region has 19 residues. J was trimmed by 5 bases and V by 2 bases; bases with no gene match: 12. In nucleotides, the CDR3 is TGCGCCAGCAGCCAATACGAGACTAGCGGGGGAAGTGAGACCGGGGAGCTGTTTTTT. Protein: CASSQYETSGGSETGELFF.

This chain links TRBV30 with TRBJ2-4; TRBD2 agrees at 9 bases. The length of the CDR3 is 17 residues. The germline CDR1 and CDR2 sequences are GTSNPN and SVGIG (reference sequence). V shed 4 bases, J shed 0 bases, and the junction held 10 bases outside the gene matches. Written as DNA, the CDR3 is TGTGCCTGGAACCGTAGCGGGGGTGGCCGAGCCAAAAACATTCAGTACTTC. This translates into CAWNRSGGGRAKNIQYF.

This chain joins TRBV7-6 and TRBJ2-1; D ambiguous. The CDR3 consists of 16 residues. Per the germline V gene, CDR1 is SGHVS and CDR2 is FNYEAQ. V was shortened by 4 bases and J by 8 bases, with 21 bases between the two germline ends. The CDR3 DNA reads as TGTGCCAGCAGCTACATGGGGTACTGGGATGCTCATGAGCAGTTCTTC. Translated, it gives CASSYMGYWDAHEQFF.

V usage is TRBV19 and J usage is TRBJ1-5, with D unresolved. The germline V and J ends were trimmed by 1 base and 0 bases, with 7 bases remaining between them. The length of the CDR3 is 15 residues. Germline lookup yields CDR1 LNHDA and CDR2 SQIVND (reference sequence). The DNA for the CDR3 is TGTGCCAGTAGTATAGGGCAGCATAGCAATCAGCCCCAGCATTTT. The encoded protein is CASSIGQHSNQPQHF.

This chain uses TRBV30 with TRBJ2-2, with 7 bases fitting TRBD1. There are 13 residues in the CDR3. CDR1 is GTSNPN, CDR2 SVGIG, per germline (reference sequence). With 2 bases clipped from V and 8 bases from J, the junction kept 5 bases outside the gene matches. In DNA form, the CDR3 reads TGTGCCTGGAGTAACGACAGGGTTGGGGAGCTGTTTTTT. Its protein is CAWSNDRVGELFF.

This chain uses TRBV14 with TRBJ1-4; the match to TRBD1 covers 8 bases. CDR1 SGHDN and CDR2 FVKESK come from the germline V gene. The CDR3 sequence is 13 residues long. V lost 6 bases, J lost 10 bases, and 7 bases stayed unmatched. The DNA for the CDR3 is TGTGCCAGCAGTCCAGGGGGCGCCGGAAAACTGTTTTTT. Protein sequence: CASSPGGAGKLFF.

This chain links TRBV7-9 with TRBJ2-7; D gene ambiguous. The length of the CDR3 is 15 residues. In germline, CDR1 is SEHNR, CDR2 FQNEAQ (reference sequence). V lost 2 bases and J lost 0, with 11 bases in between. CDR3 coding DNA: TGTGCCAGCAGCTTAATAGGAAGCGACTCCTACGAGCAGTACTTC. Translated: CASSLIGSDSYEQYF.

This sequence joins TRBV14 and TRBJ2-5; no reliable D call. The V end was cut by 4 bases, the J end by 4 bases, with 7 bases between. Looked up from germline, CDR1 is SGHDN and CDR2 is FVKESK. The CDR3 is made up of 12 amino acids. CDR3 region: CASSRSGETQYF. The DNA of the CDR3 is TGTGCCAGCAGCCGGTCAGGAGAGACCCAGTACTTC.

This clone was recorded only once. The rearrangement joins TRBV29-1 to TRBJ1-4; D possibly corresponds to TRBD1 (6 bases). V dropped 6 bases and J dropped 0 bases, with 11 bases sitting between them. Germline V gene data show CDR1 as SQVTM and CDR2 as ANQGSEA. The CDR3 covers 14 residues. The CDR3 DNA sequence: TGCAGCGTGCGGGACACTGCAACTAATGAAAAACTGTTTTTT. Its translation: CSVRDTATNEKLFF.

The genes are TRBV13 and TRBJ1-2, with 10 bases lining up with TRBD1. Germline V lookup: CDR1 PRHDT, CDR2 FYEKMQ (reference sequence). This CDR3 is built from 16 residues. V shed 5 bases and J 3 bases; nucleotides not matched to a gene: 9. Here the CDR3 DNA reads TGTGCCAGCAGCCAACCGGGACAGGGGATAGACTATGGCTACACCTTC. This encodes CASSQPGQGIDYGYTF. The full variable domain, with the rest looked up from reference TRBV13 and TRBJ1-2, is AAGVIQSPRHLIKEKRETATLKCYPIPRHDTVYWYQQGPGQDPQFLISFYEKMQSDKGSIPDRFSAQQFSDYHSELNMSSLELGDSALYFCASSQPGQGIDYGYTFGSGTRLTVV.

This sequence joins TRBV5-4 and TRBJ1-2; weak D call: TRBD1 (6 bases). The V gene's germline CDR1 is SGHNT and CDR2 YYREEE (reference sequence). The CDR3 has 14 residues. V shed 0 bases and J shed 7 bases, with 13 bases lying between them. The CDR3 DNA reads TGTGCCAGCAGCTTGGACCAGGGGCGGGGTGGCTACACCTTC. This gives the protein CASSLDQGRGGYTF.

This chain uses TRBV19 with TRBJ2-4; 7 positions agree with TRBD1. Germline CDR1 is LNHDA and CDR2 is SQIVND (reference sequence). This CDR3 has 11 residues. With 6 bases clipped from V and 15 bases from J, the junction kept 8 bases outside the gene matches. CDR3 nucleotides: TGTGCCAGTAGGAAGACAGGGAAAGGGTACTTC. Its translation: CASRKTGKGYF.

The chain employs TRBV14 and TRBJ2-7, with D possibly being TRBD1 or TRBD2 (5 bases each). Germline-derived CDR1 and CDR2 are SGHDN and FVKESK. CDR3 length: 15 residues. Trimming took off 0 bases at V and 6 bases at J, with 15 bases between the two ends. CDR3 in amino acids: CASSQEWGRAGEQYF. CDR3 in DNA: TGTGCCAGCAGCCAAGAATGGGGCAGGGCGGGCGAGCAGTACTTC.

CDR3 DNA: TGTGCCAGCAGCTTAGGGCCAGCGGGGCCACAAGAGACCCAGTACTTC. Translated: CASSLGPAGPQETQYF. V and J are TRBV7-8 and TRBJ2-5, with 7 bases fitting TRBD2. After removal of 1 base from V and 2 bases from J, the junction contained 7 bases not matched to a gene. The CDR3 totals 16 residues. Per germline, CDR1 SGHVS and CDR2 FQNEAQ. The full variable domain, completed using reference TRBV7-8 and TRBJ2-5, is GAGVSQSPRYKVAKRGQDVALRCDPISGHVSLFWYQQALGQGPEFLTYFQNEAQLDKSGLPSDRFFAERPEGSVSTLKIQRTQQEDSAVYLCASSLGPAGPQETQYFGPGTRLLVL.